These T cell receptor beta chains were read from a single sample in a study of T cell responses to AZD1222 COVID-19 vaccine. TCRdb's table, derived via immunoSEQ multiplex PCR, lists solely in-frame clones and lacks some. Altogether around 160,000 clones are present, about 92% being singletons, with the ten largest covering 1.9%. The sequences come from peripheral blood, collected on day 0 of AZD1222 vaccination. These receptors were obtained from an adult in good health. Both conserved end residues are part of each CDR3. Each record gives: D gene, V gene, J gene, clone size, CDR3 length, CDR3 protein, CDR3 DNA. D genes are given only for firm matches. Part of the rows lack a size; the others show once, few, many or a class for expanded clones.

TRBD2	TRBV5-1	TRBJ2-7	NA	16	CASSPNPSGRAFEQYF	TGCGCCAGCAGCCCTAACCCTAGCGGGAGGGCCTTCGAGCAGTACTTC
TRBD1	TRBV11-2	TRBJ2-7	NA	16	CASSHPQGARTYEQYF	TGTGCCAGCAGCCATCCTCAGGGGGCTCGGACCTACGAGCAGTACTTC
NA	TRBV5-6	TRBJ1-5	NA	15	CASSLGASSNQPQHF	TGTGCCAGCAGCTTGGGGGCTTCTAGCAATCAGCCCCAGCATTTT
TRBD1	TRBV15	TRBJ1-1	NA	15	CATSSLTGGNTEAFF	TGTGCCACCAGCAGTTTAACAGGGGGGAACACTGAAGCTTTCTTT
NA	TRBV7-3	TRBJ2-5	NA	13	CASSTGPFETQYF	TGTGCCAGCAGCACCGGACCTTTCGAGACCCAGTACTTC
NA	TRBV5-6	TRBJ2-3	NA	13	CASSLALADTQYF	TGTGCCAGCAGCTTAGCGTTGGCAGATACGCAGTATTTT
NA	TRBV30	TRBJ2-5	NA	12	CAWSKHRDTQYF	TGTGCCTGGAGTAAACACCGGGACACCCAGTACTTC
NA	TRBV30	TRBJ2-3	NA	14	CAWSNGVSTDTQYF	TGTGCCTGGAGCAACGGGGTCAGCACAGATACGCAGTATTTT
TRBD2	TRBV6-5	TRBJ2-3	NA	16	CASSYSTGGGAHTQYF	TGTGCCAGCAGTTACTCGACGGGCGGGGGGGCCCATACGCAGTATTTT
TRBD1	TRBV19	TRBJ1-1	NA	13	CASRGQGGTEAFF	TGTGCCAGTCGTGGACAGGGTGGGACTGAAGCTTTCTTT
NA	TRBV4-1	TRBJ1-5	NA	15	CASSQGQETNQPQHF	TGCGCCAGCAGCCAAGGACAGGAGACTAATCAGCCCCAGCATTTT
TRBD1	TRBV27	TRBJ2-7	NA	15	CASSSWGTGPYEQYF	TGTGCCAGCAGTTCGTGGGGGACAGGGCCCTACGAGCAGTACTTC
NA	TRBV6-5	TRBJ1-6	NA	14	CASTAGRYNSPLHF	TGTGCCAGCACCGCGGGACGGTATAATTCACCCCTCCACTTT
NA	TRBV29-1	TRBJ2-3	NA	12	CSPGPSTDTQYF	TGCAGCCCCGGCCCTAGCACAGATACGCAGTATTTT
NA	TRBV9	TRBJ1-2	once	14	CASSVAWDNYGYTF	TGTGCCAGCAGCGTAGCTTGGGACAACTATGGCTACACCTTC
NA	TRBV7-9	TRBJ1-1	NA	14	CASSLGGARFEAFF	TGTGCCAGCAGCTTAGGGGGGGCCCGGTTTGAAGCTTTCTTT
NA	TRBV5-1	TRBJ2-1	NA	13	CASRGGYYNEQFF	TGCGCCAGCAGGGGGGGATACTACAATGAGCAGTTCTTC
NA	TRBV3-1/TRBV3-2	TRBJ2-1	NA	16	CASSHPGWRDYNEQFF	TGTGCCAGCAGCCACCCTGGGTGGCGGGACTACAATGAGCAGTTCTTC
TRBD1	TRBV5-5	TRBJ1-3	NA	17	CASSPWGQGAFGNTIYF	TGTGCCAGCAGCCCCTGGGGGCAGGGGGCTTTTGGAAACACCATATATTTT
TRBD1	TRBV19	TRBJ1-2	NA	15	CASTRVGQGNYGYTF	TGTGCCAGTACGAGGGTCGGACAGGGCAACTATGGCTACACCTTC
NA	TRBV7-3	TRBJ1-3	NA	15	CASSPAGSSGNTIYF	TGTGCCAGCAGCCCAGCGGGGTCCTCTGGAAACACCATATATTTT
NA	TRBV15	TRBJ1-5	NA	14	CATSRQGFFQPQHF	TGTGCCACCAGCAGACAGGGATTTTTTCAGCCCCAGCATTTT
NA	TRBV6-1	TRBJ1-4	NA	13	CASSESHWEKLFF	TGTGCCAGCAGTGAATCCCACTGGGAAAAACTGTTTTTT
NA	TRBV18	TRBJ1-4	NA	13	CASSQGLGEKLFF	TGTGCCAGCTCACAGGGGTTGGGTGAAAAACTGTTTTTT
TRBD1	TRBV11-2	TRBJ1-2	NA	13	CASTHTGVEGYTF	TGTGCCAGCACACATACAGGGGTCGAAGGCTACACCTTC
NA	TRBV27	TRBJ2-7	NA	15	CASSFRGTGRYEQYF	TGTGCCAGCAGTTTTAGGGGGACTGGCCGCTACGAGCAGTACTTC